This T cell receptor beta chain was sequenced during a study of blood T cell repertoires in COVID-19 (TCRdb year 2020). Notes on the research overall: Collaborator samples came from the United States, Italy and Spain and covered acute and convalescent phases of COVID-19. The material from the prospective study consisted of cDNA or gDNA derived from T cells, B-cell-depleted T cells, or PBMCs. Subjects who had been exposed to COVID-19, were actively infected with it, or had recovered from it provided the deeply sampled blood TCRbeta repertoires that made up the dataset. A freely available public database, intended as a resource for researchers studying the immune response to SARS-CoV-2, is where the repertoires were released. Samples came from the ongoing ImmuneRACE study (first 160 participants) plus 1,254 subjects from 6 global collaborators. Nearly every sample came with metadata listing a de-identified subject ID, COVID-19 status, age in years and sex. HLA class I and class II types, where available, came from metadata supplied by the sample provider rather than from assay-based typing.

Concerning this clone itself: What antigen it recognizes has not been identified. No quality values exist for individual bases; no much larger clone is one base distant.

TCRbeta CDR3 regions were amplified from genomic DNA by means of the immunoSEQ Assay, a bias-controlled multiplex PCR. Per the source publication's procedure: The number of nucleated cells in each sample was estimated from the amplification of reference gene primers within the assay. To quantify the absolute abundance of each unique TCRbeta CDR3 rearrangement, sequence reads were collapsed and filtered. For each sample, productive Simpson clonality was calculated as the square root of Simpson's diversity index over productive rearrangements. Held by TCRdb, this immuneACCESS table contains in-frame sequences only and omits some clones. Under half of the omission traces to an unresolved V gene where checked; the cause of the rest is unknown. The D gene and trimming were derived from the DNA, and the V and J assignments and clone size from that table. The sample profile shows fewer than 35,000 clones; approximately 90% of them were found once. The ten largest clones add up to around 2% of the sample.

Deletion took 3 bases off V and 0 bases off J, with a span of 12 bases between the germline ends. In the germline V gene (reference sequence), CDR1 corresponds to LNHDA and CDR2 to SQIVND. From the cysteine up to the phenylalanine, the CDR3 has a length of 16 residues. Only CDR3 DNA is held: 48 bases, read in frame from base 1. Whole blood was collected in K2EDTA tubes by collaborating institutions according to the institutions' own protocols. Collaborator samples were shipped for TCRbeta analysis as frozen whole blood, isolated PBMCs, or DNA extracted from either sample type. What the research found in general, with its limitations: Clinical and demographic metadata were provided uncurated, with the amount varying by source and participant.

Sequenced material: peripheral blood. The rearrangement combines TRBV19 with TRBJ2-1, with no D gene named confidently. The sequence came from a man aged 50-60 years with active or convalescent COVID-19. The CDR3 has the sequence CASSMWSSGSYNEQFF. The nucleotide sequence reads as follows: TGTGCCAGTAGTATGTGGAGCTCGGGCTCCTACAATGAGCAGTTCTTC.